This T cell receptor beta chain was retrieved from a study of cytomegalovirus exposure and HLA in healthy donors. This CDR3 has 15 amino acids. V gave up 8 bases and J gave up 4 bases; unmatched junction bases: 10. Germline CDR1 and CDR2: ENHRY and SYGVKD. PCR used 60 Vbeta primers and 13 Jbeta primers. TCRdb's copy holds only in-frame clones and misses some; the assay was immunoSEQ multiplex PCR. This table has 120,000 to 150,000 clones, roughly 73% appearing once. The sample taken for sequencing was PBMCs. This rearrangement joins TRBV10-3 to TRBJ2-1, with 8 bases fitting TRBD2. The sequence was obtained from a woman aged 40 to 50 in good health and CMV-seronegative. Here the CDR3 reads CAILREAGEYNEQFF. In nucleotides, the CDR3 is TGTGCCATCCTTCGGGAAGCGGGGGAATACAATGAGCAGTTCTTC.